The rows below give T cell receptor beta chains drawn from one sample of a study of blood T cell repertoires in COVID-19. Clones were read by immunoSEQ multiplex PCR, and TCRdb kept only the in-frame ones, dropping some. The sample lists 300,000 to 400,000 clones, around 92% seen once, with around 2.8% in the top ten. Sequencing was done on a sample of peripheral blood. The receptors originated from a young woman with COVID-19, enrolled during active disease. The CDR3 runs from the conserved cysteine through the conserved F or W. D genes are given only for firm matches. Size tells how often a clone was seen (once, few, many) or the class of an expanded clone, and some rows leave it out.

NA	TRBV5-1	TRBJ2-1	NA	CASSLGTLQFF	TGCGCCAGCAGCTTGGGGACTTTGCAGTTCTTC
NA	TRBV4-3	TRBJ1-3	NA	CASRQRGSGNTIYF	TGCGCCAGCAGACAACGCGGCTCTGGAAACACCATATATTTT
TRBD1	TRBV19	TRBJ1-2	NA	CAGHDRDGYTF	TGTGCCGGCCACGACAGGGATGGCTACACCTTC
NA	TRBV19	TRBJ1-2	NA	CASSSRQLVDYGYTF	TGTGCCAGTAGTTCTCGACAGTTAGTTGACTATGGCTACACCTTC
NA	TRBV7-2	TRBJ1-5	NA	CASSLGGAKNQPQHF	TGTGCCAGCAGCTTGGGGGGGGCGAAGAATCAGCCCCAGCATTTT
NA	TRBV7-2	TRBJ2-5	once	CASSLQETQYF	TGTGCCAGCAGCCTTCAAGAGACCCAGTACTTC
NA	TRBV6-5	TRBJ2-7	NA	CASSYSEGTYEQYF	TGTGCCAGCAGTTACTCGGAGGGTACCTACGAGCAGTACTTC
NA	TRBV28	TRBJ1-2	NA	CASSSPGTPYGYTF	TGTGCCAGCAGTTCGCCCGGGACACCTTATGGCTACACCTTC
TRBD1	TRBV27	TRBJ2-2	NA	CASSRAGGLPGELFF	TGTGCCAGCAGTCGGGCAGGGGGCCTGCCCGGGGAGCTGTTTTTT
TRBD1	TRBV6-5	TRBJ1-1	few	CASRRATGGVGEAFF	TGTGCCAGCAGGCGGGCGACAGGGGGCGTCGGTGAAGCTTTCTTT
TRBD2	TRBV3-1/TRBV3-2	TRBJ2-1	once	CASSQVVAGGEQFF	TGTGCCAGCAGCCAAGTGGTAGCGGGGGGGGAGCAGTTCTTC
TRBD2	TRBV5-6	TRBJ2-1	NA	CASSYPPGLGTHNEQFF	TGTGCCAGCAGCTACCCACCGGGACTAGGGACTCATAATGAGCAGTTCTTC
NA	TRBV3-1/TRBV3-2	TRBJ2-3	NA	CASSPGGTGVGPDTQYF	TGTGCCAGCAGCCCCGGGGGAACGGGAGTGGGGCCAGATACGCAGTATTTT
TRBD1	TRBV18	TRBJ1-2	NA	CASSRSGQGYYGYTF	TGTGCCAGCTCACGGTCAGGACAGGGCTACTATGGCTACACCTTC
NA	TRBV28	TRBJ2-1	few	CASSLWGQARSYNEQFF	TGTGCCAGCAGTTTATGGGGACAAGCGCGCTCCTACAATGAGCAGTTCTTC
TRBD2	TRBV6-2/TRBV6-3	TRBJ2-2	NA	CASSWLAGAPNTGELFF	TGTGCCAGCAGCTGGCTAGCGGGCGCTCCGAACACCGGGGAGCTGTTTTTT
TRBD1	TRBV4-3	TRBJ1-1	NA	CASSQVGQINTEAFF	TGCGCCAGCAGCCAAGTGGGACAGATAAACACTGAAGCTTTCTTT
NA	TRBV24-1	TRBJ2-3	once	CATSDLLAPSIDTQYF	TGTGCCACCAGTGATTTGCTAGCGCCATCAATAGATACGCAGTATTTT
TRBD1	TRBV5-1	TRBJ1-5	NA	CASSLDRGGQPQHF	TGCGCCAGCAGCTTGGACAGGGGGGGACAGCCCCAGCATTTT
TRBD2	TRBV7-9	TRBJ2-1	NA	CASSSLGTSGRTYNEQFF	TGTGCCAGCAGCTCCCTTGGGACTAGCGGGAGGACTTACAATGAGCAGTTCTTC
NA	TRBV5-4	TRBJ2-4	NA	CASSLAGGGQGALLNIQYF	TGTGCCAGCAGCTTGGCCGGGGGGGGACAGGGCGCCCTACTAAACATTCAGTACTTC
NA	TRBV5-1	TRBJ2-1	NA	CASSFQEVVIDEQFF	TGCGCCAGCAGCTTTCAAGAGGTTGTTATCGATGAGCAGTTCTTC
TRBD1	TRBV6-6	TRBJ1-5	few	CASSYSGTGGRQPQHF	TGTGCCAGCAGTTACTCTGGGACAGGGGGCAGGCAGCCCCAGCATTTT
TRBD1	TRBV19	TRBJ1-1	NA	CASSIGTGVGGTEAFF	TGTGCCAGTAGCATTGGGACAGGGGTTGGGGGTACTGAAGCTTTCTTT
NA	TRBV24-1	TRBJ2-3	NA	CATSRWGDTQYF	TGTGCCACCTCCAGGTGGGGCGATACGCAGTATTTT
TRBD2	TRBV30	TRBJ2-3	NA	CAWSVRETTQYF	TGTGCCTGGAGTGTGCGGGAGACTACGCAGTATTTT
TRBD2	TRBV27	TRBJ2-2	NA	CASSSLAGANTGELFF	TGTGCCAGCAGTTCTCTAGCGGGAGCGAACACCGGGGAGCTGTTTTTT
NA	TRBV7-9	TRBJ1-2	once	CASSLILSHGYTF	TGTGCCAGCAGCTTAATCCTCTCCCATGGCTACACCTTC
TRBD2	TRBV9	TRBJ2-1	NA	CASTSSGGPFNEQFF	TGTGCCAGCACCTCCAGCGGGGGGCCCTTCAATGAGCAGTTCTTC
TRBD1	TRBV28	TRBJ1-2	NA	CASEGQTYNYGYTF	TGTGCCAGCGAGGGACAGACCTATAACTATGGCTACACCTTC
TRBD2	TRBV10-3	TRBJ2-1	once	CAISGSGGNEQFF	TGTGCCATCAGTGGTAGCGGGGGCAATGAGCAGTTCTTC
NA	TRBV19	TRBJ1-1	NA	CASEGGESTEAFF	TGTGCCAGCGAGGGGGGGGAAAGCACTGAAGCTTTCTTT